A selection of T cell receptor beta chains follows, all from one sample in a study of cytomegalovirus exposure and HLA in healthy donors. Sequencing used immunoSEQ multiplex PCR; TCRdb keeps in-frame clones, though not all of them. The sample's table shows 130,000 or so clones. The sequencing input was PBMCs. The receptor set was obtained from a woman under 30 in good health and CMV-seronegative. Each CDR3 is given with its conserved first and last residue. The order of the fields is J gene, CDR3 length, D gene, V gene, CDR3 DNA, CDR3 protein. D genes are given only for firm matches.

j_gene: TRBJ2-2
len: 13
d_gene: -
v_gene: TRBV19
CDR3nt: TGTGCCAGCAGAACAGGGTACACCGGGGAGCTGTTTTTT
CDR3aa: CASRTGYTGELFF

j_gene: TRBJ1-1
len: 15
d_gene: -
v_gene: TRBV27
CDR3nt: TGTGCCAGCAGTTTAGTAACAGGGCGGAACACTGAAGCTTTCTTT
CDR3aa: CASSLVTGRNTEAFF

j_gene: TRBJ1-5
len: 13
d_gene: -
v_gene: TRBV27
CDR3nt: TGTGCCAGCAGGTCGGGATTGTATCAGCCCCAGCATTTT
CDR3aa: CASRSGLYQPQHF

j_gene: TRBJ2-1
len: 15
d_gene: TRBD2
v_gene: TRBV6-4
CDR3nt: TGTGCCAGCAGTGACGGGGCTAGCGGGTACAATGAGCAGTTCTTC
CDR3aa: CASSDGASGYNEQFF

j_gene: TRBJ2-1
len: 13
d_gene: -
v_gene: TRBV6-1
CDR3nt: TGTGCCAGCAGCGCAGGAGGAGGGGATGAGCAGTTCTTC
CDR3aa: CASSAGGGDEQFF

j_gene: TRBJ2-7
len: 13
d_gene: TRBD2
v_gene: TRBV10-1
CDR3nt: TGCGCCAGCAGCGAGTCCCGGGACTATGAGCAGTACTTC
CDR3aa: CASSESRDYEQYF

j_gene: TRBJ2-7
len: 11
d_gene: -
v_gene: TRBV20-1
CDR3nt: TGCAGTGGTATGAGGGCGTCCGAGCAGTACTTC
CDR3aa: CSGMRASEQYF

j_gene: TRBJ2-1
len: 13
d_gene: -
v_gene: TRBV30
CDR3nt: TGTGCCTGGAGTGTGTTGGGGGCCGGGGAGCAGTTCTTC
CDR3aa: CAWSVLGAGEQFF

j_gene: TRBJ2-1
len: 14
d_gene: -
v_gene: TRBV28
CDR3nt: TGTGCCAGTCGGAGCCTTAGCTCCTACAATGAGCAGTTCTTC
CDR3aa: CASRSLSSYNEQFF

j_gene: TRBJ1-1
len: 14
d_gene: -
v_gene: TRBV5-1
CDR3nt: TGCGCCAGCAGCTTGGGGCATCTGAACACTGAAGCTTTCTTT
CDR3aa: CASSLGHLNTEAFF

j_gene: TRBJ2-1
len: 11
d_gene: -
v_gene: TRBV12-5
CDR3nt: TGTGCTAGTGGTTTCACATATGAGCAGTTCTTC
CDR3aa: CASGFTYEQFF

j_gene: TRBJ2-2
len: 15
d_gene: -
v_gene: TRBV10-3
CDR3nt: TGTGCCATCAGTGAAAGGCAGGGTGGATCCGGGGAGCTGTTTTTT
CDR3aa: CAISERQGGSGELFF

j_gene: TRBJ1-5
len: 18
d_gene: -
v_gene: TRBV15
CDR3nt: TGTGCCACCAGCAGGTGGACCGCCGGGACATTCGACAATCAGCCCCAGCATTTT
CDR3aa: CATSRWTAGTFDNQPQHF

j_gene: TRBJ2-5
len: 11
d_gene: -
v_gene: TRBV11-3
CDR3nt: TGTGCCAGCAGCCAGTCAGAGACCCAGTACTTC
CDR3aa: CASSQSETQYF

j_gene: TRBJ2-5
len: 13
d_gene: -
v_gene: TRBV29-1
CDR3nt: TGCAGCGTTGAAGGCGTCAGCGAAGAGACCCAGTACTTC
CDR3aa: CSVEGVSEETQYF

j_gene: TRBJ2-2
len: 16
d_gene: TRBD2
v_gene: TRBV5-4
CDR3nt: TGTGCCAGCAGCCCGGAACTAGCGCCGAACACCGGGGAGCTGTTTTTT
CDR3aa: CASSPELAPNTGELFF

j_gene: TRBJ1-2
len: 14
d_gene: TRBD1
v_gene: TRBV6-5
CDR3nt: TGTGCCAGCATCCGCCGGGACAGGAACTATGGCTACACCTTC
CDR3aa: CASIRRDRNYGYTF

j_gene: TRBJ1-2
len: 16
d_gene: -
v_gene: TRBV28
CDR3nt: TGTGCCAGCAGTTTCTCCTGGGGGGGCGCAGCCTGTGGCTACACCTTC
CDR3aa: CASSFSWGGAACGYTF

j_gene: TRBJ1-2
len: 13
d_gene: -
v_gene: TRBV9
CDR3nt: TGTGCCAGCAGCGTAGGGCGGGTGGATGGCTACACCTTC
CDR3aa: CASSVGRVDGYTF

j_gene: TRBJ1-3
len: 14
d_gene: -
v_gene: TRBV5-1
CDR3nt: TGCGCCAGCAGCCTAGGACAGCTCCGAAACACCATATATTTT
CDR3aa: CASSLGQLRNTIYF

j_gene: TRBJ1-1
len: 14
d_gene: -
v_gene: TRBV9
CDR3nt: TGTGCCAGCAGCGTAGGCTGGCTCTTCACTGAAGCTTTCTTT
CDR3aa: CASSVGWLFTEAFF

j_gene: TRBJ2-1
len: 16
d_gene: -
v_gene: TRBV5-1
CDR3nt: TGCGCCAGCAGCTGGGCGAGGGGAGGTGCCTACAATGAGCAGTTCTTC
CDR3aa: CASSWARGGAYNEQFF

j_gene: TRBJ2-4
len: 15
d_gene: TRBD1
v_gene: TRBV30
CDR3nt: TGTGCCTGGATACCTGGAACAGGGGGGAAAAACATTCAGTACTTC
CDR3aa: CAWIPGTGGKNIQYF

j_gene: TRBJ1-2
len: 14
d_gene: TRBD1
v_gene: TRBV2
CDR3nt: TGTGCCAGCAGTCCCATATCAGGGGGCTATGGCTACACCTTC
CDR3aa: CASSPISGGYGYTF

j_gene: TRBJ2-3
len: 14
d_gene: -
v_gene: TRBV6-1
CDR3nt: TGTGCCAGCAGTGTGTTAGCGGGCACAGATACGCAGTATTTT
CDR3aa: CASSVLAGTDTQYF

j_gene: TRBJ1-5
len: 15
d_gene: -
v_gene: TRBV6-1
CDR3nt: TGTGCCAGCAGTGAATTGGGGGGTAGCAATCAGCCCCAGCATTTT
CDR3aa: CASSELGGSNQPQHF

j_gene: TRBJ1-2
len: 16
d_gene: -
v_gene: TRBV9
CDR3nt: TGTGCCAGCAGCATGTTCGGGGACTTGACTAACTATGGCTACACCTTC
CDR3aa: CASSMFGDLTNYGYTF

j_gene: TRBJ2-1
len: 17
d_gene: TRBD2
v_gene: TRBV7-8
CDR3nt: TGTGCCAGCACCCCCGGGAGGGGCGGGATTGGTGACAATGAGCAGTTCTTC
CDR3aa: CASTPGRGGIGDNEQFF

j_gene: TRBJ2-4
len: 15
d_gene: -
v_gene: TRBV25-1
CDR3nt: TGTGCCAGCAGTGAAGCAGGTTCAGCCAAAAACATTCAGTACTTC
CDR3aa: CASSEAGSAKNIQYF

j_gene: TRBJ2-7
len: 15
d_gene: TRBD2
v_gene: TRBV7-2
CDR3nt: TGTGCCAGCAGCTTCGTCAGCGGGAGGGAATACGAGCAGTACTTC
CDR3aa: CASSFVSGREYEQYF

j_gene: TRBJ1-1
len: 12
d_gene: -
v_gene: TRBV10-3
CDR3nt: TGTGCCATCAAAACAGTGAACACTGAAGCTTTCTTT
CDR3aa: CAIKTVNTEAFF

j_gene: TRBJ1-2
len: 15
d_gene: TRBD1
v_gene: TRBV19
CDR3nt: TGTGCCAGTAGTACACAAGCGGACAGGGCCTATGGCTACACCTTC
CDR3aa: CASSTQADRAYGYTF

j_gene: TRBJ1-5
len: 11
d_gene: -
v_gene: TRBV28
CDR3nt: TGTGCCAGCAGTTTATCGAGAGCCCAGCATTTT
CDR3aa: CASSLSRAQHF

j_gene: TRBJ1-5
len: 14
d_gene: TRBD1
v_gene: TRBV6-5
CDR3nt: TGTGCCAGCAGAAGCGGGACAGGGGGTCAGCCCCAGCATTTT
CDR3aa: CASRSGTGGQPQHF

j_gene: TRBJ2-1
len: 15
d_gene: TRBD2
v_gene: TRBV5-6
CDR3nt: TGTGCCAGCAGCGTGACTAGCGGGAGGAGACATGAGCAGTTCTTC
CDR3aa: CASSVTSGRRHEQFF

j_gene: TRBJ1-1
len: 13
d_gene: -
v_gene: TRBV7-2
CDR3nt: TGTGCCAGCAGCTTTTCCTTGAACACTGAAGCTTTCTTT
CDR3aa: CASSFSLNTEAFF

j_gene: TRBJ2-7
len: 15
d_gene: -
v_gene: TRBV11-2
CDR3nt: TGTGCCAGCAGCTTAGATCATCAGGTTACCTACGAGCAGTACTTC
CDR3aa: CASSLDHQVTYEQYF

j_gene: TRBJ2-3
len: 17
d_gene: TRBD2
v_gene: TRBV10-1
CDR3nt: TGCGCCAGCAGTACTAGCGGGAGCCGCACGAGCACAGATACGCAGTATTTT
CDR3aa: CASSTSGSRTSTDTQYF

j_gene: TRBJ2-7
len: 15
d_gene: TRBD1
v_gene: TRBV30
CDR3nt: TGTGCCTGGAGTACGGGACAGCCTCGCCCCGACGAGCAGTACTTC
CDR3aa: CAWSTGQPRPDEQYF

j_gene: TRBJ2-5
len: 19
d_gene: TRBD2
v_gene: TRBV9
CDR3nt: TGTGCCAGCAGCGTAGCTATAAGCGGGAGGGCCGGGCTCCAAGAGACCCAGTACTTC
CDR3aa: CASSVAISGRAGLQETQYF

j_gene: TRBJ1-6
len: 15
d_gene: TRBD1
v_gene: TRBV2
CDR3nt: TGTGCCAGCAGCCGGGACAGCTCTTATAATTCACCCCTCCACTTT
CDR3aa: CASSRDSSYNSPLHF

j_gene: TRBJ2-2
len: 13
d_gene: -
v_gene: TRBV5-4
CDR3nt: TGTGCCAGCAGTAAGGCGGGCACCGGGGAGCTGTTTTTT
CDR3aa: CASSKAGTGELFF

j_gene: TRBJ2-1
len: 15
d_gene: -
v_gene: TRBV12-5
CDR3nt: TGTGCTAGTGGTTTGGTAGTGGGGTGGTGGACAGAGCAGTTCTTC
CDR3aa: CASGLVVGWWTEQFF

j_gene: TRBJ1-1
len: 13
d_gene: TRBD1
v_gene: TRBV2
CDR3nt: TGTGCCAGCAGAGAGACAGGGACGACTGAAGCTTTCTTT
CDR3aa: CASRETGTTEAFF

j_gene: TRBJ1-2
len: 15
d_gene: -
v_gene: TRBV5-6
CDR3nt: TGTGCCAGCAGCTTGTTGGCAGGGGAGTGGAATGGCTACACCTTC
CDR3aa: CASSLLAGEWNGYTF

j_gene: TRBJ2-1
len: 15
d_gene: TRBD1
v_gene: TRBV5-5
CDR3nt: TGTGCCAGCAGCAATCCGGGACAGGGTCGATATGAGCAGTTCTTC
CDR3aa: CASSNPGQGRYEQFF

j_gene: TRBJ2-6
len: 17
d_gene: TRBD2
v_gene: TRBV9
CDR3nt: TGTGCCAGCAGCGTAGGTGGGGGGGGTGGTGGGGCCAACGTCCTGACTTTC
CDR3aa: CASSVGGGGGGANVLTF

j_gene: TRBJ2-3
len: 14
d_gene: -
v_gene: TRBV19
CDR3nt: TGTGCCAGTAGTCCCGGGTCAAGCACAGATACGCAGTATTTT
CDR3aa: CASSPGSSTDTQYF

j_gene: TRBJ2-4
len: 20
d_gene: -
v_gene: TRBV7-5
CDR3nt: TGTGTCAGAAGCCAAGGGAGGTCTAGCGGGAGGGACCTAGCCAAAAACATTCAGTACTTC
CDR3aa: CVRSQGRSSGRDLAKNIQYF

j_gene: TRBJ2-2
len: 19
d_gene: TRBD2
v_gene: TRBV18
CDR3nt: TGTGCCAGCTCAGCCGGGACTAGCGGTTACCGCGGTGGCACCGGGGAGCTGTTTTTT
CDR3aa: CASSAGTSGYRGGTGELFF

j_gene: TRBJ1-4
len: 16
d_gene: -
v_gene: TRBV10-3
CDR3nt: TGTGCCATCAGTGATCCAGGCATTGCAACTAATGAAAAACTGTTTTTT
CDR3aa: CAISDPGIATNEKLFF

j_gene: TRBJ1-2
len: 15
d_gene: TRBD1
v_gene: TRBV18
CDR3nt: TGTGCCAGCTCATTAAACCGGGACAGGGTCTCTGGCTACACCTTC
CDR3aa: CASSLNRDRVSGYTF

j_gene: TRBJ1-1
len: 16
d_gene: -
v_gene: TRBV5-5
CDR3nt: TGTGCCAGCAGCTTGGTTTTGACAGCAAGGAACACTGAAGCTTTCTTT
CDR3aa: CASSLVLTARNTEAFF

j_gene: TRBJ1-5
len: 15
d_gene: -
v_gene: TRBV2
CDR3nt: TGTGCCAGCAGTGAATCCCGGGGGGCAGGACAGCCCCAGCATTTT
CDR3aa: CASSESRGAGQPQHF

j_gene: TRBJ1-1
len: 13
d_gene: -
v_gene: TRBV30
CDR3nt: TGTGCCTGGAGTGTCGGAGCCAACACTGAAGCTTTCTTT
CDR3aa: CAWSVGANTEAFF